This T cell receptor (beta chain) came from a study of cytomegalovirus exposure and HLA in healthy donors. Only in-frame clones appear in the TCRdb table, and some are missing; sequencing was by immunoSEQ multiplex PCR. This table holds some 65,000 clones, approximately 94% found once. The clonotype comes from a man between 18 and 29 years old in good health and CMV-seropositive. Input material: PBMCs.

The CDR3 here is CASSLGQGVSYEQYF. The CDR3 region has the DNA TGCGCCAGCAGCCTCGGGCAGGGGGTTAGCTACGAGCAGTACTTC. This chain uses TRBV4-1 with TRBJ2-7, with 7 bases identical to TRBD1. V trimming: 4 bases; J trimming: 3 bases; junction bases outside the gene matches: 9. Germline CDR1 and CDR2: MGHRA and YSYEKL. This CDR3 contains 15 residues.